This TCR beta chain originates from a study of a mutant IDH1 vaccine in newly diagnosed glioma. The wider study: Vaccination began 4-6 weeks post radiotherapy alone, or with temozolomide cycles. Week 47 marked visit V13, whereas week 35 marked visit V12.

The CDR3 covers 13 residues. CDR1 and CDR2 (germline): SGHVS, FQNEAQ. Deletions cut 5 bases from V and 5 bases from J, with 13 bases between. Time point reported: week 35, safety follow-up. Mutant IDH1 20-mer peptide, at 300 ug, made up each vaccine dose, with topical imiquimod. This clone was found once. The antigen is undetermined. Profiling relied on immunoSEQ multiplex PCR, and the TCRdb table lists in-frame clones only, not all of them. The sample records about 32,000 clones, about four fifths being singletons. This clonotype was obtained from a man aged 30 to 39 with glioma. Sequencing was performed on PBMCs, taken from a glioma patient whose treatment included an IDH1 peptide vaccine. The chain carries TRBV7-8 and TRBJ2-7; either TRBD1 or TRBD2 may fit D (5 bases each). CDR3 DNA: TGTGCCAGCAGCCCCCCTGGGGGAAACGAGCAGTACTTC. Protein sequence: CASSPPGGNEQYF.